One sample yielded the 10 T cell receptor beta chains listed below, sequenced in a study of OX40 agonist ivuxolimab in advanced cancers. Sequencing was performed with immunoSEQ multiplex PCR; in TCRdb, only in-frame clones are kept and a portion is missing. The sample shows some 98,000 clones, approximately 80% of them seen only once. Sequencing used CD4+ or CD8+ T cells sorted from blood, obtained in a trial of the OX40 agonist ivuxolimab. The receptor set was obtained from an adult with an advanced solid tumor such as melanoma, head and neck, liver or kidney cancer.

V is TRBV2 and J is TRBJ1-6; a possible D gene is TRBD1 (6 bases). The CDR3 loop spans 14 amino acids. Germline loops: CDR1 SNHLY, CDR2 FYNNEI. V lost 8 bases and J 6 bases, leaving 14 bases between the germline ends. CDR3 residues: CASGATGSNSPLHF. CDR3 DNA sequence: TGTGCCAGCGGTGCGACAGGTTCTAATTCACCCCTCCACTTT.

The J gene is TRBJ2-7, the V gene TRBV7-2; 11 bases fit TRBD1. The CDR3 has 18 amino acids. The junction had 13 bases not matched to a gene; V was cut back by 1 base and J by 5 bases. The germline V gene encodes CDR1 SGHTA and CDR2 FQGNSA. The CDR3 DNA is TGTGCCAGCAGCTTAGGGACAGGGGGCGGCTATTGGAGGAACGAGCAGTACTTC. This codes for CASSLGTGGGYWRNEQYF.

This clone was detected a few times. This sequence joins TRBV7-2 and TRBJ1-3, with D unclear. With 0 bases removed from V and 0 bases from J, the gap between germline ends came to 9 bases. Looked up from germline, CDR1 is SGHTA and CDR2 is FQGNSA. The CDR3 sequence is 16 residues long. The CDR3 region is CASSLALTGSGNTIYF. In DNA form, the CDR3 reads TGTGCCAGCAGCTTAGCGTTGACGGGCTCTGGAAACACCATATATTTT. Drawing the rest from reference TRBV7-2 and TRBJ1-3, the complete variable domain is GAGVSQSPSNKVTEKGKDVELRCDPISGHTALYWYRQSLGQGLEFLIYFQGNSAPDKSGLPSDRFSAERTGGSVSTLTIQRTQQEDSAVYLCASSLALTGSGNTIYFGEGSWLTVV.

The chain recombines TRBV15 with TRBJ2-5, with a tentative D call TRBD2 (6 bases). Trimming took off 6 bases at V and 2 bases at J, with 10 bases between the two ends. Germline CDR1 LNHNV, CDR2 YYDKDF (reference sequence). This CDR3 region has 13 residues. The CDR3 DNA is TGTGCCACCAGATGGGGGGAGCAAGAGACCCAGTACTTC. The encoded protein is CATRWGEQETQYF.

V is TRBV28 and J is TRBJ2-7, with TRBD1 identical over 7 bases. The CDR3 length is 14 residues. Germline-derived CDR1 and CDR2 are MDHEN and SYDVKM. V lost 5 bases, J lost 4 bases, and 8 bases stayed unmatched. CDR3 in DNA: TGTGCCAGCAGTGAGGGGGCAGGGATTTACGAGCAGTACTTC. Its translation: CASSEGAGIYEQYF.

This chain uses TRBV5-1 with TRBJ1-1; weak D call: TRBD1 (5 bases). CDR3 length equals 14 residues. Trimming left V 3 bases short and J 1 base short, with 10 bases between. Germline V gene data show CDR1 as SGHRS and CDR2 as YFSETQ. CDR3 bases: TGCGCCAGCAGCTGGCCTACAGGGAACACTGAAGCTTTCTTT. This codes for CASSWPTGNTEAFF. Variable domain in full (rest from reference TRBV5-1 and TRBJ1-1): KAGVTQTPRYLIKTRGQQVTLSCSPISGHRSVSWYQQTPGQGLQFLFEYFSETQRNKGNFPGRFSGRQFSNSRSEMNVSTLELGDSALYLCASSWPTGNTEAFFGQGTRLTVV.

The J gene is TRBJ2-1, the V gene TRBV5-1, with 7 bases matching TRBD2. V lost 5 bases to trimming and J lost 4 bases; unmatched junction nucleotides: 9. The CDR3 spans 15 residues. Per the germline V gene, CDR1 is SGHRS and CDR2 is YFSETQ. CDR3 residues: CASRFSGDAYNEQFF. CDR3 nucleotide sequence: TGCGCCAGCAGGTTCAGCGGGGACGCTTACAATGAGCAGTTCTTC. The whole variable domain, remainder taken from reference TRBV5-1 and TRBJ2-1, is KAGVTQTPRYLIKTRGQQVTLSCSPISGHRSVSWYQQTPGQGLQFLFEYFSETQRNKGNFPGRFSGRQFSNSRSEMNVSTLELGDSALYLCASRFSGDAYNEQFFGPGTRLTVL.

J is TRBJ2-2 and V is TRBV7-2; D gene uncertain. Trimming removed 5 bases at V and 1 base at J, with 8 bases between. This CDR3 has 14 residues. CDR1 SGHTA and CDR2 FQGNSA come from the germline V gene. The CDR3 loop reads CASSAYRNTGELFF. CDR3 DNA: TGTGCCAGCAGCGCCTACAGGAACACCGGGGAGCTGTTTTTT.

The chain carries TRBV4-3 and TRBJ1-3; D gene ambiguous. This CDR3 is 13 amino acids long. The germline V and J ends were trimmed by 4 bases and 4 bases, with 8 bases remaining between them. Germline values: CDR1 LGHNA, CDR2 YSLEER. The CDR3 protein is CASSPRTGNTIYF. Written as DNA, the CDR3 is TGCGCCAGCAGCCCCAGGACCGGAAACACCATATATTTT.

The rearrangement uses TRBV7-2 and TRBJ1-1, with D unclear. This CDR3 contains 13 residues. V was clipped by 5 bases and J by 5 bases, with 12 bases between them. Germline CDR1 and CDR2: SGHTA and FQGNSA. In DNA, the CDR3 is TGTGCCAGCAGCCCCCGGGCGCGGACTGAAGCTTTCTTT. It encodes CASSPRARTEAFF.